These 26 T cell receptor beta chains were all obtained from the same sample, sequenced in a study of human T cells and chemical hapten exposure (dated by TCRdb to the early 2020s). Library generation was performed with RACE. Reads for this sample came from a NextSeq 500. In-frame beta chains were kept once TCRdb had trimmed the public reads at Q25 with fastp and called clones with MiXCR. Records with the same CDR3 protein are collapsed into one entry carrying the most frequent genes and DNA. This sample lists roughly 38,000 distinct CDR3 sequences; approximately 12% were detected once. The ten largest clonotypes hold around 1.9% of the sample. The sample's time point label is to be understood as: pre-sensitization, week 0. Sample treatment or condition, as interpreted from the label and publication: therapeutic diphenylcyclopropenone sensitization with weekly scalp DPC. Total RNA was extracted from unfractionated whole blood collected in Tempus Blood RNA tubes.

The material sequenced was whole blood, taken in connection with sensitization to the hapten diphenylcyclopropenone (DPC). The source is a woman aged 40-49 years with alopecia areata. Some clones in this sample may be carry-over from other donors' samples.

This clonotype appeared many times. The gene calls are TRBV11-3 and TRBJ2-3, with 12 positions matching TRBD2. CDR1 and CDR2 (germline): SGHNT, YENEEA. Trimming at V came to 4 bases and at J to 1 base, leaving 6 bases not matched to a gene. The CDR3 extends over 17 amino acids. The CDR3 coding sequence is TGTGCCAGCAGCTCCCCATGGACTAGCGGGGGCACAGATACGCAGTATTTT. This sequence encodes CASSSPWTSGGTDTQYF.

This clonotype was observed many times. This chain joins TRBV12-3 or TRBV12-4 and TRBJ2-2, with D perhaps matching TRBD1 (5 bases). Trimming removed 6 bases at V and 6 bases at J, with 20 bases between. CDR3 length: 16 amino acids. In nucleotides, the CDR3 is TGTGCCAGCAGCCCCCCTCCAGGGATCTGGTCCGGGGAGCTGTTTTTT. Its translation is CASSPPPGIWSGELFF.

This clonotype was counted only a few times. The genes are TRBV11-2 and TRBJ2-1; D is possibly TRBD2 (6 bases). Deletions cut 7 bases from V and 8 bases from J, with 24 bases between. The germline gives CDR1 SGHAT, CDR2 FQNNGV. The CDR3 extends over 16 amino acids. The CDR3 here is CASTSQRAGHNDEQFF. CDR3 coding DNA: TGTGCCAGCACCAGTCAGCGGGCCGGACACAATGATGAGCAGTTCTTC.

As to this clonotype: A much bigger clone sits one base away, suggesting this may be a read error. The chain carries TRBV2 and TRBJ2-5; 9 bases are a match to TRBD1. CDR1 is SNHLY, CDR2 FYNNEI, per germline. This CDR3 has 15 amino acids. V was pared by 10 bases and J by 7 bases, with 16 bases of the junction left unmatched. The CDR3 reads CAKAGWGQGIRTQYF. The CDR3 bases are TGTGCCAAAGCTGGGTGGGGACAGGGTATCCGGACCCAGTACTTC.

In this sample, this clonotype turned up many times. The CDR3 DNA follows: TGTGCCTGGAGGGCGATCGCTACTACTAATGAAAAACTGTTTTTT. Translation gives CAWRAIATTNEKLFF. This chain joins TRBV30 and TRBJ1-4; D gene unclear. V lost 3 bases and J lost 2, with 13 bases in between. In germline, CDR1 is GTSNPN, CDR2 SVGIG (reference sequence). The CDR3 is made up of 15 amino acids.

This clonotype has ten or more counts. This rearrangement joins TRBV20-1 to TRBJ1-2, with 9 bases that match TRBD1. The length of the CDR3 is 14 residues. In germline, CDR1 is DFQATT, CDR2 SNEGSKA (reference sequence). V was pared by 1 base and J by 4 bases, with 4 bases of the junction left unmatched. The CDR3 loop is CSARVYRGLYGYTF. CDR3 DNA: TGCAGTGCTAGAGTTTACAGGGGGCTCTATGGCTACACCTTC.

This rearrangement joins TRBV5-8 to TRBJ2-4, with D possibly TRBD1 on 7 matching bases. Germline lookup yields CDR1 SGHTS and CDR2 YDEGEE. The germline V and J ends were trimmed by 6 bases and 0 bases, with 16 bases remaining between them. This CDR3 spans 16 amino acids. Here the CDR3 reads CASTQGDSLAKNIQYF. The CDR3 region has the DNA TGTGCCAGCACCCAGGGGGACTCCCTAGCCAAAAACATTCAGTACTTC.

This clonotype was counted a few times. The J gene is TRBJ2-7, the V gene TRBV28, with D uncertain. Germline CDR1 MDHEN, CDR2 SYDVKM. Deletions cut 2 bases from V and 3 bases from J, with 11 bases between. This CDR3 has 14 amino acids. The chain's CDR3 is CASSLTQHHYEQYF. The CDR3 DNA reads TGTGCCAGCAGTTTAACTCAACATCACTACGAGCAGTACTTC.

The chain employs TRBV10-3 and TRBJ2-3; 7 bases line up with TRBD1. The CDR3 loop spans 12 amino acids. V dropped 5 bases and J dropped 4; count of bases not matched to a gene: 0. Germline loops: CDR1 ENHRY, CDR2 SYGVKD. The CDR3 region has the DNA TGTGCCATCAGTCAGGGGGCAGATACGCAGTATTTT. Amino acid sequence: CAISQGADTQYF.

This clonotype was seen ten or more times. This rearrangement joins TRBV12-3 or TRBV12-4 to TRBJ2-1, with D maybe TRBD2 (5 bases). This CDR3 region has 13 residues. V shed 9 bases and J shed 0 bases, with 9 bases lying between them. In DNA form, the CDR3 reads TGTGCCAGTCGGGGTAGCTCCTACAATGAGCAGTTCTTC. This encodes CASRGSSYNEQFF.

The chain uses TRBV29-1 and TRBJ1-2; D call uncertain. CDR1 is SQVTM and CDR2 is ANQGSEA in the germline V gene. Between the trimmed V and J ends, which lost 7 bases and 6 bases, there was a span of 18 bases. The CDR3 has 13 amino acids. The CDR3 DNA reads as TGCAGCGCCCTCCGGACGGTGACCGATGGCTACACCTTC. The encoded protein is CSALRTVTDGYTF.

The chain couples TRBV29-1 to TRBJ1-4, with a possible D match to TRBD1 (5 bases). CDR1 and CDR2 from the germline V gene are SQVTM and ANQGSEA. The CDR3 runs to 13 residues. Trimming cost V 6 bases and J 8 bases, with 16 bases left between them. In DNA, the CDR3 is TGCAGCGTCACTGACAGCCGGGGGGAAAAACTGTTTTTT. This translates into CSVTDSRGEKLFF.

This clonotype was recorded at least ten times. This chain links TRBV6-1 with TRBJ2-7; TRBD2 is a possible D gene (5 bases). This CDR3 spans 11 amino acids. V lost 8 bases to trimming and J lost 4 bases, with 9 bases between them. Germline-derived CDR1 and CDR2 are MNHNS and SASEGT. CDR3 amino acids: CASRAVYEQYF. As DNA, the CDR3 is TGTGCCAGCCGAGCGGTTTACGAGCAGTACTTC.

There are many counts of this clonotype. This chain links TRBV10-3 with TRBJ1-5; D may be TRBD1 (5 bases). V lost 2 bases and J 6 bases, leaving 11 bases between the germline ends. Germline-derived CDR1 and CDR2 are ENHRY and SYGVKD. This CDR3 is 14 amino acids long. In DNA form, the CDR3 reads TGTGCCATCAGTGAGGCGGGGGGTGGTCAGCCCCAGCATTTT. Translating it yields CAISEAGGGQPQHF.

This clonotype was recorded at least ten times. The chain carries TRBV2 and TRBJ1-1; D gene unclear. The CDR3 length is 12 residues. V was trimmed by 6 bases and J by 4 bases, leaving 9 bases between them. CDR1 is SNHLY and CDR2 is FYNNEI in the germline V gene. CDR3 DNA sequence: TGTGCCAGCAGCATAATTAGCACTGAAGCTTTCTTT. Residues: CASSIISTEAFF.

This clonotype has more than one count but fewer than ten. One junction end does not reproduce the germline sequence, and a read error may be involved. The gene calls are TRBV29-1 and TRBJ2-1; D is undetermined. The V gene's germline CDR1 is SQVTM and CDR2 ANQGSEA. The CDR3 is 15 residues long. The chain's CDR3 is CSVEVSSVLSNEQFF. Written as DNA, the CDR3 is TGCAGCGTAGAAGTTTCCTCCGTACTCAGCAATGAGCAGTTCTTC.

The V call is TRBV6-5, the J call TRBJ2-1; D uncertain. Trimming took off 0 bases at V and 7 bases at J, with 19 bases between the two ends. Germline V gene data show CDR1 as MNHEY and CDR2 as SVGAGI. The CDR3 is made up of 17 amino acids. The CDR3 here is CASSYSRPDEIPNEQFF. The CDR3 DNA sequence: TGTGCCAGCAGTTACTCGAGACCCGACGAGATACCGAATGAGCAGTTCTTC.

This clonotype appeared a few times. This rearrangement joins TRBV9 to TRBJ2-5, with 8 bases matching TRBD1. This CDR3 is 16 amino acids long. Looked up from germline, CDR1 is SGDLS and CDR2 is YYNGEE. V gave up 1 base and J gave up 0 bases; unmatched junction bases: 5. CDR3 DNA: TGTGCCAGCAGCGTACAGGGGGCCCCGGACCAAGAGACCCAGTACTTC. Its translation: CASSVQGAPDQETQYF.

This clonotype came up many times. The rearrangement uses TRBV19 and TRBJ2-3; 8 bases line up with TRBD1. CDR1 is LNHDA and CDR2 is SQIVND in the germline V gene (reference sequence). V shed 10 bases and J 0 bases; nucleotides not matched to a gene: 3. The CDR3 covers 13 residues. This chain's CDR3 is CATDRGSTDTQYF. CDR3 coding DNA: TGTGCCACCGACAGGGGAAGCACAGATACGCAGTATTTT. Looking up the rest from reference TRBV19 and TRBJ2-3 gives the full variable domain: DGGITQSPKYLFRKEGQNVTLSCEQNLNHDAMYWYRQDPGQGLRLIYYSQIVNDFQKGDIAEGYSVSREKKESFPLTVTSAQKNPTAFYLCATDRGSTDTQYFGPGTRLTVL.

There are a few counts of this clonotype. The DNA of the CDR3 is TGCGCCAGCAGCGTCCTCCCCGGGACGAAAGAGACCCAGTACTTC. This encodes CASSVLPGTKETQYF. The chain links TRBV5-1 to TRBJ2-5; D may match TRBD1 or TRBD2 (5 bases each). V was shortened by 4 bases and J by 3 bases, with 16 bases between the two germline ends. This CDR3 region has 15 residues. Germline CDR1 SGHRS, CDR2 YFSETQ.

This clonotype appeared many times. The J gene is TRBJ2-1, the V gene TRBV7-2, with TRBD2 identical over 15 bases. Germline-derived CDR1 and CDR2 are SGHTA and FQGNSA. The CDR3 sequence is 17 residues long. The V and J ends lost 4 bases and 10 bases, in that order; junction bases with no gene match: 11. The DNA of the CDR3 is TGTGCCAGCAGCTCGCCGTGGACTAGCGGGGGGGCAGGCGAGCAGTTCTTC. It encodes CASSSPWTSGGAGEQFF.

In its sample, this clonotype was seen many times. The chain recombines TRBV28 with TRBJ1-5; possible D gene TRBD1, 5 bases. Germline CDR1 reads MDHEN; CDR2 reads SYDVKM. This CDR3 has 14 amino acids. The ends were cut back, 6 bases at V and 2 bases at J, with 11 bases in the middle. This chain's CDR3 is CASRHRDRNQPQHF. CDR3 coding DNA: TGTGCCAGCAGACACCGGGACCGCAATCAGCCCCAGCATTTT.

Worth noting for this clonotype: One base away lies a much larger clone, so this may be a sequencing read error. This sequence joins TRBV3-1 and TRBJ2-1; D is possibly TRBD1 (5 bases). Per germline, CDR1 LGHDT and CDR2 YNNKEL (reference sequence). The CDR3 has 14 residues. CDR3 nucleotide sequence: TGTGCCAGCAGCTTTCAGGGTACATACAATGCGCAGTTCTTC. It is translated as CASSFQGTYNAQFF.

This clonotype was counted many times. The chain carries TRBV5-1 and TRBJ2-2; TRBD1 might be the D (6 bases). Germline lookup yields CDR1 SGHRS and CDR2 YFSETQ. The CDR3 consists of 16 residues. V lost 3 bases to trimming and J lost 1 base, with 13 bases between them. The CDR3 DNA is TGCGCCAGCAGCTGGAGGCCGACAGGGAACACCGGGGAGCTGTTTTTT. Translation: CASSWRPTGNTGELFF.

Ten or more counts support this clonotype. The chain has TRBV6-4 and TRBJ2-1; D gene ambiguous. Germline V gene lookup returns CDR1 MRHNA and CDR2 SNTAGT. The CDR3 spans 13 residues. V gave up 4 bases and J gave up 0 bases, with 4 bases separating them. CDR3 protein: CASSASSYNEQFF. The CDR3 nucleotides are TGTGCCAGCAGTGCTAGCTCCTACAATGAGCAGTTCTTC.

This clonotype turned up a few times. The rearrangement joins TRBV6-5 to TRBJ1-5; TRBD1 might be the D (6 bases). The CDR3 runs to 15 residues. Trimming stripped 5 bases from V and 5 bases from J, with 16 bases between. The V gene's germline CDR1 is MNHEY and CDR2 SVGAGI. In DNA, the CDR3 is TGTGCCAGCAGTAGGGGGGGAGGGGCATATCAGCCCCAGCATTTT. Translation: CASSRGGGAYQPQHF.